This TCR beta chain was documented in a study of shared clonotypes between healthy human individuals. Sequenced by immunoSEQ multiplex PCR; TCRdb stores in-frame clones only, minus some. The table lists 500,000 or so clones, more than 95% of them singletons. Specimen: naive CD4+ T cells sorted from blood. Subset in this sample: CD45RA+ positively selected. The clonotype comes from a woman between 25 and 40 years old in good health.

The CDR3 protein is CASSRLASQETQYF. CDR3 sequence (DNA): TGTGCCAGCAGCCGCCTGGCGTCCCAAGAGACCCAGTACTTC. This rearrangement joins TRBV11-2 to TRBJ2-5, with D unclear. CDR3 length: 14 amino acids. V shed 5 bases and J shed 1 base, with 11 bases lying between them. Germline V lookup: CDR1 SGHAT, CDR2 FQNNGV.